This T cell receptor (beta chain) was identified during a study of OX40 agonist ivuxolimab in advanced cancers. The study in broad terms: The costimulatory receptor OX40 (CD134) was targeted by ivuxolimab, a fully human IgG2 agonistic monoclonal antibody. The paper covers the monotherapy dose-escalation part of the phase I ivuxolimab trial, which included N of about 50 patients. Intravenous ivuxolimab was administered to patients every 2 weeks at six dose levels: 0.01, 0.1, 0.3, 1.5, 3 and 10 mg/kg. Patients were allowed to have had prior anti-PD-1, anti-PD-L1 or anti-CTLA-4 therapy, and approximately 41% of the dose-escalation patients had previously received checkpoint inhibitors. The dose-escalation cohort was roughly 87% male with a mean age of approximately 59 years, ranging from about 20 to 85. Of the 50 to 55 patients in dose escalation, about 20 had hepatocellular carcinoma, roughly 15 had melanoma, 9 had renal cell carcinoma and 9 had head and neck cancer. Peripheral TCRbeta sequencing aimed to test whether ivuxolimab altered TCR sequence diversity and caused clonal T-cell expansion. Partial responses occurred in three dose-escalation patients, of whom one had hepatocellular carcinoma and two had cutaneous melanoma. Findings and caveats that apply to the study as a whole: After ivuxolimab, more expanded clones were found on average in CD8+ T cells than in CD4+ T cells. Which antigens the clonally expanded peripheral T cells were specific for was not determined. Low levels of normalized T-cell clonal expansion were also shown by some nonresponding patients. At doses from 0.1 to 3.0 mg/kg, clonal expansion was seen in both CD4+ and CD8+ blood T cells between baseline and week 6. In the 0.1-3.0 mg/kg groups, partial responders were among the patients with the lowest normalized peripheral clonal expansion, particularly in CD8+ T cells.

Regarding this clone: Its antigen is still unknown. Qualities for individual bases were not recorded, and no much larger clone is one base off.

Patients with autoimmune disease history or receiving systemic immunosuppression were excluded from the trial. Peripheral blood for TCR sequencing was collected from all dose cohorts at baseline, on cycle 4 day 1, and on cycle 7 day 1. Samples came from an open-label, multicenter, first-in-human phase I dose-escalation trial of ivuxolimab. Adults with locally advanced or metastatic head and neck squamous cell, hepatocellular, melanoma or renal cell carcinoma were enrolled in the trial. Before TCR sequencing, CD4+ T cells and CD8+ T cells were sorted from peripheral blood as separate populations. Genomic DNA was isolated from the sorted cells so that the TCRbeta CDR3 region could be sequenced. The immunoSEQ Assay was used for sequencing of TCRbeta CDR3 regions. TCRdb took this table from immuneACCESS and kept in-frame rearrangements with V and J called. Such tables lack part of the clones; where checked against another copy, unresolved V genes explain under half of the gap, and the rest is unexplained. Within this sample are roughly 79,000 clones, with 92% of them counted one time only. The ten largest clonotypes hold 0.53% of the sample.

Looking up the germline V gene yields CDR1 MNHNS and CDR2 SASEGT. V is cut by 4 bases and J by 9 bases, and the space between the germline ends is 19 bases. The CDR3 runs 15 residues from the cysteine to the phenylalanine. Only the CDR3 region is kept as DNA, spanning 45 bases read in frame from base 1. The receptor comes from an adult with an advanced solid tumor such as melanoma, head and neck, liver or kidney cancer. The rearranged chain carries TRBV6-1 and TRBJ2-1; D gene: possibly TRBD2, on 6 matching bases. The material was CD4+ or CD8+ T cells sorted from blood, obtained in a trial of the OX40 agonist ivuxolimab. The CDR3 protein is CASSGASVGSTEQFF. The base sequence is TGTGCCAGCAGTGGGGCTAGCGTGGGTTCTACTGAGCAGTTCTTC.